What follows is one TCR beta chain and its context. Its cognate antigen is unknown. The junction does not match germline at one end; this may be a read error. Clones were read by immunoSEQ multiplex PCR, and TCRdb kept only the in-frame ones, dropping some. The sample carries nearly 100,000 clones, approximately 92% recorded once. The germline CDR1 and CDR2 sequences are SSHAT and FNYEAQ (reference sequence). This CDR3 is built from 15 residues. This entry is derived from a study of graft-versus-host responses after intestinal transplantation. Points from the study as a whole: The recipient marrow held GvH clones, and some of them showed up first in ileum or blood.

V gene TRBV7-7 combines with J gene TRBJ2-5, with 7 bases lining up with TRBD2. TRBJ2-7 explains the end of the DNA better; the J call may be wrong. The input for sequencing was PBMCs, taken about 450 days after intestinal transplant. This clonotype was sampled from a human patient who received an intestinal transplant, so some T cells may come from the graft donor. The CDR3 DNA follows: TGTGCTAGCAGCTTGGGGGAGGGCTCTACCTACGAGCAGTACTTC. It is translated as CASSLGEGSTYEQYF.